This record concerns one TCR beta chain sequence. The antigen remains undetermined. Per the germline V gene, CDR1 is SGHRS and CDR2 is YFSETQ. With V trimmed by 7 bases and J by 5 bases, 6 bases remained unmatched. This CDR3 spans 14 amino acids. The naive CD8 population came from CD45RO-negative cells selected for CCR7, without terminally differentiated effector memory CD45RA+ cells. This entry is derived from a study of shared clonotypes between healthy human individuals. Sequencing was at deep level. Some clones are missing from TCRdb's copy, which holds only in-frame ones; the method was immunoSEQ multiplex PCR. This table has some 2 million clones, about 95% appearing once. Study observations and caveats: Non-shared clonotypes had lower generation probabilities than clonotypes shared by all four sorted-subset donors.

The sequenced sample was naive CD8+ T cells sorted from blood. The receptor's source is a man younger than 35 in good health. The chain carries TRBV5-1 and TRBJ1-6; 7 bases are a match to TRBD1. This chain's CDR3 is CASRQGYDNSPLHF. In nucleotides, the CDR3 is TGCGCCAGCCGACAGGGTTACGATAATTCACCCCTCCACTTT.